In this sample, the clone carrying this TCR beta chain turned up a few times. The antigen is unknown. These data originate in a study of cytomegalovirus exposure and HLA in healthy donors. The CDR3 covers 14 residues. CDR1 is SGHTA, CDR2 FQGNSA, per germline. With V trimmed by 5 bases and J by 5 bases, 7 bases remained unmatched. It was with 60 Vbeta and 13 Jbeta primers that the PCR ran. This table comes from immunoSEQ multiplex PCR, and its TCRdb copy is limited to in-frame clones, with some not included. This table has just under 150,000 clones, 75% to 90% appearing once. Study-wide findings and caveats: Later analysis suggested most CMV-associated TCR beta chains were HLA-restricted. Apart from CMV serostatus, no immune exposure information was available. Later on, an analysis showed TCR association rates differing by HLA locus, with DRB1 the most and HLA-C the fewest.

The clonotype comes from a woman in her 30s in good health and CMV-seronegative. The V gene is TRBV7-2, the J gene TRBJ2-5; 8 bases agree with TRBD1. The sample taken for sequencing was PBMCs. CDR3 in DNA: TGTGCCAGCAGCCCGGACAGGGATAGGGAGACCCAGTACTTC. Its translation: CASSPDRDRETQYF.